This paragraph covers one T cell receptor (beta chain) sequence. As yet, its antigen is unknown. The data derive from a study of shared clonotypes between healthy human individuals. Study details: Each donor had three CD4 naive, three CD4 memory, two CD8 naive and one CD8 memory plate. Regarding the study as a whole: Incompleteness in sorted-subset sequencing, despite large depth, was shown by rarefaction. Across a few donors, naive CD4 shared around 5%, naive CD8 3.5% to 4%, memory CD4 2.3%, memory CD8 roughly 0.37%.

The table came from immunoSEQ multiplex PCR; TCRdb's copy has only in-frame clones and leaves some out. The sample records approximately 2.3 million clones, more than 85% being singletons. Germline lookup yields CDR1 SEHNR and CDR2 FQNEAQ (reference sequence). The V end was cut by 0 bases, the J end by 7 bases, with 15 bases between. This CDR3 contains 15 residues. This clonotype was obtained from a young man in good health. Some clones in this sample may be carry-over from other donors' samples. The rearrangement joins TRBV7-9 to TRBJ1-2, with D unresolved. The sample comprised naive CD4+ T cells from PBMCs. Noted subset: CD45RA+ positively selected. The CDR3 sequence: CASSLAVPSGGGYTF. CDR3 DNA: TGTGCCAGCAGCTTAGCGGTCCCGTCAGGTGGTGGCTACACCTTC.